What follows are 19 T cell receptor beta chains derived from one specimen sequenced in a study of T-cell reconstitution after alpha-beta-depleted transplantation in children. Unique molecular identifiers were used in preparing the TCRbeta library. TCRdb re-derived calls from the PCR reads in MiXCR, one entry per CDR3 protein. The repertoire consists of roughly 4,200 distinct CDR3 sequences, with approximately 19% occurring once and the leading ten covering approximately 51%. The source material was PBMCs, mostly from graft donor cells, sampled 180 days after TCRalphabeta/CD19-depleted stem cell transplant. The receptors originated from a male patient between 2 and 9 years old who had a stem cell transplant for acute lymphoblastic leukemia, so the T cells may come from the graft donor.

This chain connects TRBV5-1 to TRBJ1-1, with 10 bases lining up with TRBD1. The germline CDR1 and CDR2 sequences are SGHRS and YFSETQ. The CDR3 is 14 residues long. The trim removed 5 bases at V and 9 bases at J, leaving 10 bases unmatched. The CDR3 coding sequence is TGCGCCAGCAGTCCCGGGACAGGGGAAAGGCAAGCTTTCTTT. Translating it yields CASSPGTGERQAFF.

At least ten counts were recorded for this clonotype. The chain joins TRBV7-9 to TRBJ2-5; 8 nucleotides align to TRBD1. After removal of 1 base from V and 5 bases from J, the junction contained 9 bases not matched to a gene. Germline assignment: CDR1 SEHNR and CDR2 FQNEAQ (reference sequence). The CDR3 loop spans 16 amino acids. For the CDR3, the DNA is TGTGCCAGCAGCTTAGGCCGGACAGGGAGGTTGGAGACCCAGTACTTC. It translates to CASSLGRTGRLETQYF.

This clonotype was observed many times. The chain carries TRBV7-9 and TRBJ2-5; 9 bases match TRBD2. Germline V lookup: CDR1 SEHNR, CDR2 FQNEAQ (reference sequence). The CDR3 runs 15 residues. V lost 1 base and J lost 1; bases outside the gene matches: 1. The DNA for the CDR3 is TGTGCCAGCAGCTTAGTAGCGGGAGTCCAAGAGACCCAGTACTTC. The encoded protein is CASSLVAGVQETQYF.

This rearrangement joins TRBV28 to TRBJ2-7; 10 bases line up with TRBD2. The trim removed 7 bases at V and 6 bases at J, leaving 12 bases unmatched. CDR3 length: 15 amino acids. Germline values: CDR1 MDHEN, CDR2 SYDVKM. This chain's CDR3 is CASNPPLAGGFEQYF. CDR3 bases: TGTGCCAGCAACCCTCCCTTAGCGGGAGGCTTCGAGCAGTACTTC.

Comment on this clonotype: This may stem from a read error, because a much larger clone lies one nucleotide away. The chain uses TRBV7-9 and TRBJ1-2; 8 bases fit TRBD1. The germline CDR1 and CDR2 sequences are SEHNR and FQNEAQ (reference sequence). This CDR3 comprises 16 residues. CDR3 sequence reads: CASSRVDRGLGYGYSF. The CDR3 DNA is TGTGCCAGCAGCCGAGTCGACAGGGGCTTGGGCTATGGCTACTCCTTC. Filled out from reference TRBV7-9 and TRBJ1-2, the complete variable domain reads DTGVSQNPRHKITKRGQNVTFRCDPISEHNRLYWYRQTLGQGPEFLTYFQNEAQLEKSRLLSDRFSAERPKGSFSTLEIQRTEQGDSAMYLCASSRVDRGLGYGYSFGSGTRLTVV.

J is TRBJ2-3 and V is TRBV20-1, with a weak D call TRBD2 (7 bases). V was shortened by 6 bases and J by 2 bases, with 18 bases between the two germline ends. The CDR3 extends over 15 amino acids. CDR1 and CDR2 (germline): DFQATT, SNEGSKA (reference sequence). The CDR3 protein is CSAPSAGASTDTQYF. The CDR3 nucleotides read TGCAGTGCCCCCAGTGCGGGGGCCTCCACAGATACGCAGTATTTT.

This clonotype was detected many times. The chain uses TRBV5-1 and TRBJ2-5, with 8 bases matching TRBD2. The V and J ends lost 1 base and 5 bases, in that order; junction bases with no gene match: 4. Germline CDR1 is SGHRS and CDR2 is YFSETQ. There are 14 residues in the CDR3. For the CDR3, the DNA is TGCGCCAGCAGCTTGTCTAGCGGGCGGGAGACCCAGTACTTC. Its protein is CASSLSSGRETQYF.

This clonotype was recorded at least ten times. V usage is TRBV3-1 and J usage is TRBJ2-5, with TRBD1 matching 8 bases. The germline V gene has CDR1 LGHDT and CDR2 YNNKEL (reference sequence). The ends lost 0 bases at V and 3 bases at J; junction bases unmatched: 12. The CDR3 spans 18 residues. The CDR3 is CASSQDRLLTGEEETQYF. In DNA form, the CDR3 reads TGTGCCAGCAGCCAAGATCGTCTCCTGACAGGGGAAGAAGAGACCCAGTACTTC.

In its sample, this clonotype was seen many times. V is TRBV10-3 and J is TRBJ2-6, with D tentatively TRBD2 (7 bases). This CDR3 has 18 residues. The V gene lost 6 bases and the J gene lost 2 bases, with 20 bases spanning the gap. CDR1 and CDR2 from the germline V gene are ENHRY and SYGVKD. The CDR3 region has the DNA TGTGCCATCAGAGGAAAATTACAGGGAGGGGCTGGGGCCAACGTCCTGACTTTC. Protein sequence: CAIRGKLQGGAGANVLTF.

This clonotype was detected ten times or more. This chain uses TRBV11-2 with TRBJ2-7, with D perhaps given as TRBD1 or TRBD2 (5 bases each). Between the trimmed V and J ends, which lost 0 bases and 5 bases, there was a span of 14 bases. This CDR3 contains 15 residues. Germline-derived CDR1 and CDR2 are SGHAT and FQNNGV. The CDR3 nucleotides read TGTGCCAGCAGCTTAGACCGGGGCTCTAAAGACGAGCAGTACTTC. This translates into CASSLDRGSKDEQYF.

Many counts were recorded for this clonotype. The chain employs TRBV7-9 and TRBJ2-1; D call uncertain. Germline V gene data show CDR1 as SEHNR and CDR2 as FQNEAQ (reference sequence). With 5 bases removed from V and 12 bases from J, the gap between germline ends came to 14 bases. The CDR3 consists of 12 residues. DNA of the CDR3: TGTGCCAGCAGCCCAATTTTTGAGCGGCAGTTCTTC. Amino acid sequence: CASSPIFERQFF.

This clonotype has just one count. The J gene is TRBJ2-7, the V gene TRBV5-1; D is perhaps TRBD2 (7 bases). This CDR3 is 16 amino acids long. The V gene's germline CDR1 is SGHRS and CDR2 YFSETQ. The V end was cut by 2 bases, the J end by 4 bases, with 19 bases between. CDR3 nucleotides: TGCGCCAGCAGCTTCGGCCTCGGGGGGCCCCTTTACGAGCAGTACTTC. It encodes CASSFGLGGPLYEQYF.

This clonotype was detected many times. The chain has TRBV11-1 and TRBJ2-7, with a weak D call TRBD1 (6 bases). This CDR3 spans 18 amino acids. CDR1 SGHAT and CDR2 FQDESV come from the germline V gene (reference sequence). V lost 4 bases, J lost 4 bases, and 26 bases lay in between. CDR3 loop: CASSSQLRGTSKRYEQYF. In DNA form, the CDR3 reads TGTGCCAGCAGCTCACAATTGAGGGGGACCTCGAAGCGGTACGAGCAGTACTTC.

This clonotype was detected ten times or more. The chain has TRBV7-9 and TRBJ2-1; D may match TRBD1 or TRBD2 (5 bases each). The CDR3 totals 14 residues. From germline, CDR1 is SEHNR and CDR2 FQNEAQ (reference sequence). V lost 0 bases and J 9 bases, leaving 12 bases between the germline ends. The CDR3 protein is CASSLAGLASEQFF. DNA of the CDR3: TGTGCCAGCAGCTTAGCGGGGCTAGCCAGTGAGCAGTTCTTC. Supplemented by reference TRBV7-9 and TRBJ2-1, the full variable domain reads DTGVSQNPRHKITKRGQNVTFRCDPISEHNRLYWYRQTLGQGPEFLTYFQNEAQLEKSRLLSDRFSAERPKGSFSTLEIQRTEQGDSAMYLCASSLAGLASEQFFGPGTRLTVL.

This clonotype was seen ten or more times. The gene calls are TRBV12-3 or TRBV12-4 and TRBJ2-1; possibly TRBD1 for D (6 bases). Trimming removed 3 bases from V and 3 bases from J, with 9 bases in between. CDR3 length equals 14 residues. The DNA for the CDR3 is TGTGCCAGCAGTTTTAGCAGGGGCTACAATGAGCAGTTCTTC. Residues: CASSFSRGYNEQFF.

In its sample, this clonotype was seen many times. V is TRBV3-1 and J is TRBJ2-7; TRBD2 agrees at 8 bases. Germline CDR1 and CDR2: LGHDT and YNNKEL (reference sequence). Losses at the gene ends were 1 base for V and 4 bases for J; bases not matched to a gene: 15. This CDR3 is built from 18 residues. In nucleotides, the CDR3 is TGTGCCAGCAGCCAAGGAGTTACTAGCGGTATCATTAGGTACGAGCAGTACTTC. This encodes CASSQGVTSGIIRYEQYF.

CDR3 nucleotide sequence: TGTGCCAGCAGTTTTCCCACAGGGGGGAGCTCCTACGAGCAGTACTTC. The encoded protein is CASSFPTGGSSYEQYF. The chain couples TRBV28 to TRBJ2-7; 8 nucleotides line up with TRBD1. Germline loops: CDR1 MDHEN, CDR2 SYDVKM. Germline trimming cut 3 bases from V and 0 bases from J; bases unmatched to any gene: 7. The CDR3 runs to 16 residues.

The table lists this clonotype with many counts. The genes are TRBV28 and TRBJ1-5; 8 nucleotides line up with TRBD1. The CDR3 spans 15 residues. The V gene's germline CDR1 is MDHEN and CDR2 SYDVKM. Unmatched junction bases numbered 5, after V lost 1 base and J lost 6 bases. This CDR3 is CASSLSAGGAQPQHF. Here the CDR3 DNA reads TGTGCCAGCAGTTTATCTGCAGGGGGCGCTCAGCCCCAGCATTTT.

This clonotype was observed a handful of times. The V gene is TRBV19, the J gene TRBJ1-2; D ambiguous. The V gene lost 7 bases and the J gene lost 3 bases, with 21 bases spanning the gap. The length of the CDR3 is 16 residues. Germline values: CDR1 LNHDA, CDR2 SQIVND (reference sequence). In nucleotides, the CDR3 is TGTGCCAGTATCCGGAGTCGGGGAGGACGGGACTATGGCTACACCTTC. Protein product: CASIRSRGGRDYGYTF.